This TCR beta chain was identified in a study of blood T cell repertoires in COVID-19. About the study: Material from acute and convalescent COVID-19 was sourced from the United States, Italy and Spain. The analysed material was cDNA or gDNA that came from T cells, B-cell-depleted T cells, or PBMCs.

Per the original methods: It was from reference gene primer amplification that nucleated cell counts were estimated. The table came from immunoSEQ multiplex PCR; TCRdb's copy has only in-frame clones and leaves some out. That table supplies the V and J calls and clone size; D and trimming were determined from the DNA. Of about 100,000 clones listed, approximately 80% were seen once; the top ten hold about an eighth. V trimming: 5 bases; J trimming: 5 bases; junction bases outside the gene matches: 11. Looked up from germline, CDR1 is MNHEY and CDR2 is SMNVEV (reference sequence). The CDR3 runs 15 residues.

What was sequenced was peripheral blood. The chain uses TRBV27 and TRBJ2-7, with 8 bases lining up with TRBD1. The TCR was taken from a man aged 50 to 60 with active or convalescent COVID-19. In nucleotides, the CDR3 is TGTGCCAGCAGTCACAGGACAGGGCGCGACCACGAGCAGTACTTC. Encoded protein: CASSHRTGRDHEQYF.